The next 17 T cell receptor beta chains were all read from a single sample in a study of glioma-infiltrating T cells after dendritic cell vaccination. Only in-frame clones appear in the TCRdb table, and some are missing; sequencing was by immunoSEQ multiplex PCR. This sample yields 75,000 to 100,000 clones, of which around three quarters are seen a single time; around 5.9% belongs to the top ten. The sample consisted of blood, taken before dendritic cell vaccination. The receptors come from a human donor with glioblastoma.

The CDR3 reads CASSLGKAGGAEAFF. The CDR3 bases are TGCGCCAGCAGCTTGGGGAAGGCAGGGGGAGCTGAAGCTTTCTTT. The chain has TRBV5-1 and TRBJ1-1, with 7 bases aligning to TRBD1. CDR1 is SGHRS, CDR2 YFSETQ, per germline. This CDR3 comprises 15 residues. Trimming at V came to 0 bases and at J to 6 bases, leaving 8 bases not matched to a gene.

The chain has TRBV27 and TRBJ2-1; TRBD1 aligns across 8 bases. The J segment lost 7 bases and the V segment lost 2 bases, leaving 10 bases of the junction unmatched. Germline values: CDR1 MNHEY, CDR2 SMNVEV (reference sequence). The CDR3 is 16 residues long. The CDR3 DNA is TGTGCCAGCAGTTTACGCCTGGCAGGGGGCCAGAATGAGCAGTTCTTC. This translates into CASSLRLAGGQNEQFF.

The chain carries TRBV10-2 and TRBJ1-2, with unresolved D. Germline-derived CDR1 and CDR2 are WSHSY and SAAADI. V was clipped by 4 bases and J by 3 bases, with 12 bases between them. The CDR3 runs 14 residues. CDR3: CASSVGKADYGYTF. The CDR3, as DNA: TGCGCCAGCAGTGTCGGTAAAGCGGACTATGGCTACACCTTC.

The chain carries TRBV28 and TRBJ2-7; 7 nucleotides line up with TRBD2. The CDR3 sequence is 16 residues long. V lost 3 bases to trimming and J lost 4 bases; unmatched junction nucleotides: 12. The germline V gene has CDR1 MDHEN and CDR2 SYDVKM. The CDR3, as DNA: TGTGCCAGCAGTTTCATCACCGGGACGGGGGGATACGAGCAGTACTTC. It yields the protein CASSFITGTGGYEQYF.

The V gene is TRBV2, the J gene TRBJ2-3, with 11 bases identical to TRBD2. The V and J ends lost 6 bases and 0 bases, in that order; junction bases with no gene match: 8. CDR3 length equals 17 residues. Germline loops: CDR1 SNHLY, CDR2 FYNNEI. CDR3 DNA: TGTGCCAGCAGCCCCCCTAGCGGGGGGTCTAGCACAGATACGCAGTATTTT. It yields the protein CASSPPSGGSSTDTQYF.

The V call is TRBV7-2, the J call TRBJ1-1; the D is unclear. The CDR3 length is 16 residues. The V gene's germline CDR1 is SGHTA and CDR2 FQGNSA. V lost 1 base, J lost 1 base, and 13 bases lay in between. The CDR3 DNA sequence: TGTGCCAGCAGCTTAGGAGGAACTGCGGGGAACACTGAAGCTTTCTTT. This gives the protein CASSLGGTAGNTEAFF.

The J gene is TRBJ2-6, the V gene TRBV9; D unclear. V was cut by 0 bases and J by 0 bases, with 16 bases left in between. The CDR3 is 19 residues long. Per germline, CDR1 SGDLS and CDR2 YYNGEE. This CDR3 is CASSVAGVRSFSGANVLTF. The CDR3 region has the DNA TGTGCCAGCAGCGTAGCCGGCGTACGGAGTTTCTCTGGGGCCAACGTCCTGACTTTC. The variable domain in full, with the rest retrieved from reference TRBV9 and TRBJ2-6, is DSGVTQTPKHLITATGQRVTLRCSPRSGDLSVYWYQQSLDQGLQFLIQYYNGEERAKGNILERFSAQQFPDLHSELNLSSLELGDSALYFCASSVAGVRSFSGANVLTFGAGSRLTVL.

This clone was detected a few times. The CDR3 is CAIQAKTSTDTQYF. The DNA for the CDR3 is TGTGCCATACAGGCGAAAACTAGCACAGATACGCAGTATTTT. The chain joins TRBV19 to TRBJ2-3; D is perhaps TRBD1 (5 bases). The CDR3 is 14 residues long. V shed 10 bases and J shed 0 bases, with 14 bases lying between them. The germline V gene encodes CDR1 LNHDA and CDR2 SQIVND (reference sequence).

This clone came up once. V usage is TRBV10-3 and J usage is TRBJ1-5; D is undetermined. Germline CDR1 and CDR2: ENHRY and SYGVKD. This CDR3 has 15 amino acids. V was cut by 4 bases and J by 3 bases, with 13 bases left in between. In nucleotides, the CDR3 is TGTGCCATCAGTGCGGATTCCGGGAACAATCAGCCCCAGCATTTT. Protein sequence: CAISADSGNNQPQHF.

The chain combines TRBV5-1 with TRBJ2-7; 10 bases match TRBD2. In germline, CDR1 is SGHRS, CDR2 YFSETQ. The CDR3 sequence is 15 residues long. Germline trimming cut 0 bases from V and 4 bases from J; bases unmatched to any gene: 4. CDR3 nucleotide sequence: TGCGCCAGCAGCTTGGAGCTAGCGGGAGTGTACGAGCAGTACTTC. Protein: CASSLELAGVYEQYF. Variable domain in full (rest from reference TRBV5-1 and TRBJ2-7): KAGVTQTPRYLIKTRGQQVTLSCSPISGHRSVSWYQQTPGQGLQFLFEYFSETQRNKGNFPGRFSGRQFSNSRSEMNVSTLELGDSALYLCASSLELAGVYEQYFGPGTRLTVT.

The chain combines TRBV7-2 with TRBJ1-2; 8 nucleotides match TRBD1. The J segment lost 4 bases and the V segment lost 1 base, leaving 8 bases of the junction unmatched. The CDR3 has 16 residues. Germline V CDR1 and CDR2: SGHTA, FQGNSA. The CDR3 here is CASSLGRQGTSYGYTF. DNA for the CDR3: TGTGCCAGCAGCTTAGGGCGACAGGGGACCTCCTATGGCTACACCTTC.

This rearrangement joins TRBV4-2 to TRBJ1-1, with a weak D call TRBD1 (6 bases). This CDR3 contains 14 residues. Germline lookup yields CDR1 LGHNA and CDR2 YNFKEQ. Deletions cut 5 bases from V and 1 base from J, with 11 bases between. In DNA form, the CDR3 reads TGTGCCAGCAGCTTAGGGGGTACGAACACTGAAGCTTTCTTT. Protein: CASSLGGTNTEAFF.

The chain employs TRBV10-3 and TRBJ1-1; a possible D gene is TRBD1 (6 bases). V was clipped by 3 bases and J by 4 bases, with 15 bases between them. CDR3 length: 15 residues. Germline V CDR1 and CDR2: ENHRY, SYGVKD. The DNA of the CDR3 is TGTGCCATCAGTGACCCAGGGGCGATGGCCACTGAAGCTTTCTTT. Translation: CAISDPGAMATEAFF.

The V and J genes are TRBV18 and TRBJ2-3, with 11 bases that match TRBD2. This CDR3 has 17 residues. The V gene end was trimmed by 5 bases and the J gene end by 1 base; junction bases not matched to a gene: 8. Germline lookup yields CDR1 KGHSH and CDR2 LQKENI. The CDR3 sequence is CASSFTLAGGGTDTQYF. The CDR3 region has the DNA TGTGCCAGCTCATTTACTCTAGCGGGGGGCGGCACAGATACGCAGTATTTT. Complete variable domain (other parts from reference TRBV18 and TRBJ2-3): NAGVMQNPRHLVRRRGQEARLRCSPMKGHSHVYWYRQLPEEGLKFMVYLQKENIIDESGMPKERFSAEFPKEGPSILRIQQVVRGDSAAYFCASSFTLAGGGTDTQYFGPGTRLTVL.

This sequence joins TRBV4-2 and TRBJ2-1, with 9 bases fitting TRBD2. The CDR3 contains 14 residues. Trimming cost V 6 bases and J 8 bases; bases outside gene matches: 8. The germline V gene has CDR1 LGHNA and CDR2 YNFKEQ. CDR3 region: CASSLSGSPDEQFF. CDR3 coding DNA: TGTGCCAGCAGTCTTAGCGGGAGTCCGGATGAGCAGTTCTTC.

This chain joins TRBV2 and TRBJ2-3, with TRBD2 matching 9 bases. Germline CDR1 and CDR2: SNHLY and FYNNEI. Trimming took 1 base from V and 0 from J; bases not matched to a gene: 2. The CDR3 is made up of 16 amino acids. The DNA of the CDR3 is TGTGCCAGCAGTGAAGTGGGACTAGCTAGCACAGATACGCAGTATTTT. Translated: CASSEVGLASTDTQYF. Combining the CDR3 with reference TRBV2 and TRBJ2-3 gives the whole variable domain EPEVTQTPSHQVTQMGQEVILRCVPISNHLYFYWYRQILGQKVEFLVSFYNNEISEKSEIFDDQFSVERPDGSNFTLKIRSTKLEDSAMYFCASSEVGLASTDTQYFGPGTRLTVL.

This clone was seen a handful of times. This chain connects TRBV7-9 to TRBJ1-1; D is uncertain. CDR1 and CDR2 (germline): SEHNR, FQNEAQ (reference sequence). Trimming removed 0 bases from V and 11 bases from J, with 10 bases in between. This CDR3 spans 12 amino acids. The CDR3 spells CASSLARLIAFF. As DNA, the CDR3 is TGTGCCAGCAGCTTAGCCAGACTTATTGCTTTCTTT.